A selection of T cell receptor beta chains follows, all from one sample in a study of CD8+CD57+ T cells in acquired aplastic anemia. TCRdb passed the reads through MiXCR, listing each CDR3 protein once. Among around 290,000 distinct CDR3 sequences listed, roughly 53% were seen once. The sample was sorted CD4+, CD8+, or CD8+CD57+ T cells (not recorded which) from PBMCs. Receptors originate from a human donor with aplastic anemia. The CDR3 runs from the conserved cysteine through the conserved F or W. Each record gives: clone size, J gene, V gene, D gene, CDR3 protein, CDR3 DNA. D genes are given only for firm matches. The size of a clone is reported for some rows only, either as once, few or many, or as a class for expanded clones.

abundance: once
j_gene: TRBJ1-6
v_gene: TRBV5-1
d_gene: TRBD1
CDR3aa: CASSLSRGRNSPLHF
CDR3nt: TGCGCCAGCAGCTTGTCAAGGGGGCGGAATTCACCCCTCCACTTT

abundance: once
j_gene: TRBJ1-2
v_gene: TRBV7-2
d_gene: NA
CDR3aa: CASSLEGRSFYGYTF
CDR3nt: TGTGCCAGCAGCTTAGAGGGACGGTCCTTCTATGGCTACACCTTC

abundance: many
j_gene: TRBJ2-5
v_gene: TRBV5-1
d_gene: NA
CDR3aa: CASSLFQDQETQYF
CDR3nt: TGCGCCAGCAGCTTGTTTCAGGATCAAGAGACCCAGTACTTC

abundance: many
j_gene: TRBJ2-1
v_gene: TRBV9
d_gene: TRBD1
CDR3aa: CASSKRQGAYYNEQFF
CDR3nt: TGTGCCAGCAGCAAGAGACAGGGGGCATACTACAATGAGCAGTTCTTC

abundance: many
j_gene: TRBJ2-2
v_gene: TRBV10-3
d_gene: TRBD1
CDR3aa: CAISGQGDTGELFF
CDR3nt: TGTGCCATCAGTGGACAGGGTGACACCGGGGAGCTGTTTTTT

abundance: many
j_gene: TRBJ1-3
v_gene: TRBV5-1
d_gene: NA
CDR3aa: CASSLALQGKGENTIYF
CDR3nt: TGCGCCAGCAGCTTGGCCCTACAGGGAAAAGGAGAAAACACCATATATTTT

abundance: NA
j_gene: TRBJ1-3
v_gene: TRBV7-8
d_gene: TRBD1
CDR3aa: CASSSNSHRGGPPNTGDTIYF
CDR3nt: TGTGCCAGCAGTTCAAATTCCCACAGGGGGGGACCCCCAAATACCGGAGACACCATATATTTT

abundance: few
j_gene: TRBJ1-1
v_gene: TRBV6-6
d_gene: NA
CDR3aa: CASSEIGTEAFF
CDR3nt: TGTGCCAGCAGTGAAATAGGCACTGAAGCTTTCTTT

abundance: NA
j_gene: TRBJ1-1
v_gene: TRBV2
d_gene: TRBD1
CDR3aa: CASRDRLMNTEAFF
CDR3nt: TGTGCCAGCCGGGACAGACTGATGAACACTGAAGCTTTCTTT

abundance: NA
j_gene: TRBJ2-1
v_gene: TRBV12-3/TRBV12-4
d_gene: TRBD2
CDR3aa: CASSFHSGNEQFF
CDR3nt: TGTGCCAGCAGTTTCCATAGCGGGAATGAGCAGTTCTTC

abundance: NA
j_gene: TRBJ1-2
v_gene: TRBV7-8
d_gene: NA
CDR3aa: CASSPRFPRLYGYTF
CDR3nt: TGTGCCAGCAGCCCCCGCTTCCCGCGGCTCTATGGCTACACCTTC